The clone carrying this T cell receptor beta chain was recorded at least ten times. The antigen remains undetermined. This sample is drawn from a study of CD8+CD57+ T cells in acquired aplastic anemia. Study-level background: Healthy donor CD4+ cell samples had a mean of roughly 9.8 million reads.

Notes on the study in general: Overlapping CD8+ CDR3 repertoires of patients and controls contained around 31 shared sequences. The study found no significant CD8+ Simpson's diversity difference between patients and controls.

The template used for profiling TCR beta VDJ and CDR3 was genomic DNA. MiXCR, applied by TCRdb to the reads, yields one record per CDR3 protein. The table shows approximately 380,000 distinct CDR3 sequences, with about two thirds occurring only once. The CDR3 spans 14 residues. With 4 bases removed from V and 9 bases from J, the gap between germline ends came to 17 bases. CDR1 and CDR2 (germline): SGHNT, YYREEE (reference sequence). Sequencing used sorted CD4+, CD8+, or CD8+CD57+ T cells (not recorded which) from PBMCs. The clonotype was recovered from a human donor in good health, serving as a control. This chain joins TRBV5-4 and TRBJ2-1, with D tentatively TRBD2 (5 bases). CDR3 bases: TGTGCCAGCAGCCGGACTGTACTAGGAACTGAGCAGTTCTTC. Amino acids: CASSRTVLGTEQFF.